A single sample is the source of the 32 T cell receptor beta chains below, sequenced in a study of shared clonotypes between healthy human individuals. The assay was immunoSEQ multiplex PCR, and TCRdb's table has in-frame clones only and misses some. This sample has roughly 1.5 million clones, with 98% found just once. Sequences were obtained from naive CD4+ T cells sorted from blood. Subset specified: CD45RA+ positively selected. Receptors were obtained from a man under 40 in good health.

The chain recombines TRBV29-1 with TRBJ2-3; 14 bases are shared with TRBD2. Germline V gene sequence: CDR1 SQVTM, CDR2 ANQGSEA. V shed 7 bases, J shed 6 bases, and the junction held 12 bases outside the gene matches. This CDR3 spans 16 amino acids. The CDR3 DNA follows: TGCAGCGCTGGGACTAGCGGGAGTTTGGCATGGGATACGCAGTATTTT. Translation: CSAGTSGSLAWDTQYF.

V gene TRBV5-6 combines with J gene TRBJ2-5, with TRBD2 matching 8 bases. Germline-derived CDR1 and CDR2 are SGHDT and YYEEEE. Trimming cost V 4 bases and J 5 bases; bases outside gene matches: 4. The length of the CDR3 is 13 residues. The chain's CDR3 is CASSLRGGETQYF. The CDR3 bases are TGTGCCAGCAGCCTACGCGGGGGGGAGACCCAGTACTTC. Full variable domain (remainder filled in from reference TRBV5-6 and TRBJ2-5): DAGVTQSPTHLIKTRGQQVTLRCSPKSGHDTVSWYQQALGQGPQFIFQYYEEEERQRGNFPDRFSGHQFPNYSSELNVNALLLGDSALYLCASSLRGGETQYFGPGTRLLVL.

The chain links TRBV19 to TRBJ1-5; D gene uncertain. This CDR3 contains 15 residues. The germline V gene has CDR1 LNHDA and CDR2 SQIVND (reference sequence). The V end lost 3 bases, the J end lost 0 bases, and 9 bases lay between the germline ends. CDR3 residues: CASSILSPSNQPQHF. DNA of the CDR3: TGTGCCAGTAGTATCTTATCTCCTAGCAATCAGCCCCAGCATTTT.

The CDR3 sequence is CSARMGEKLFF. The CDR3 bases are TGCAGCGCCCGCATGGGGGAAAAACTGTTTTTT. The genes are TRBV29-1 and TRBJ1-4; D not certain. V lost 7 bases and J lost 8, with 11 bases in between. This CDR3 region has 11 residues. Germline V lookup: CDR1 SQVTM, CDR2 ANQGSEA.

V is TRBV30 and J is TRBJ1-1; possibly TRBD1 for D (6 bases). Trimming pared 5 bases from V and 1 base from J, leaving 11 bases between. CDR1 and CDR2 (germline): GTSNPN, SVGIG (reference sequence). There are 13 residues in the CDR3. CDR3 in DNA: TGTGCCTGGGGAGGGGGGGCGAACACTGAAGCTTTCTTT. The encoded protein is CAWGGGANTEAFF.

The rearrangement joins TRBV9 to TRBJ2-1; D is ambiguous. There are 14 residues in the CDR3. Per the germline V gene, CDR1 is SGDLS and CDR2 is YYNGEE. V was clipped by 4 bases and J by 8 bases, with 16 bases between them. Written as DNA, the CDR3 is TGTGCCAGCAGCCGATCCCATTTAGTTGATGAGCAGTTCTTC. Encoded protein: CASSRSHLVDEQFF. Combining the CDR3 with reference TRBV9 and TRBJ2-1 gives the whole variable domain DSGVTQTPKHLITATGQRVTLRCSPRSGDLSVYWYQQSLDQGLQFLIQYYNGEERAKGNILERFSAQQFPDLHSELNLSSLELGDSALYFCASSRSHLVDEQFFGPGTRLTVL.

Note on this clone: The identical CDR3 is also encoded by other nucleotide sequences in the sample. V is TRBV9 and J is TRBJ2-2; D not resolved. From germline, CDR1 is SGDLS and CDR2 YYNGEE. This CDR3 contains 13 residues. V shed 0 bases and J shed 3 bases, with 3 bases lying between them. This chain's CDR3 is CASSVVYTGELFF. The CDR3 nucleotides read TGTGCCAGCAGCGTAGTATACACCGGGGAGCTGTTTTTT. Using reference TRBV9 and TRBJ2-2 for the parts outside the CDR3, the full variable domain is DSGVTQTPKHLITATGQRVTLRCSPRSGDLSVYWYQQSLDQGLQFLIQYYNGEERAKGNILERFSAQQFPDLHSELNLSSLELGDSALYFCASSVVYTGELFFGEGSRLTVL.

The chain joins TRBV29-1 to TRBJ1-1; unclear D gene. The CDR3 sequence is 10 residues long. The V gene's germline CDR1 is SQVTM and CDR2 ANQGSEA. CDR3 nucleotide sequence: TGCAGTTCGATGAACACTGAAGCTTTCTTT. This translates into CSSMNTEAFF.

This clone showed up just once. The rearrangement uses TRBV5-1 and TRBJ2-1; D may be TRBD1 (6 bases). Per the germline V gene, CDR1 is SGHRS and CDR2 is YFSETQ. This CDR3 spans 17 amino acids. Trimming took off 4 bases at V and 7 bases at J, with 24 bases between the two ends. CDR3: CASSVRTDRLHTNEQFF. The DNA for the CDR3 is TGCGCCAGCAGCGTCCGGACCGACAGGCTCCACACGAATGAGCAGTTCTTC.

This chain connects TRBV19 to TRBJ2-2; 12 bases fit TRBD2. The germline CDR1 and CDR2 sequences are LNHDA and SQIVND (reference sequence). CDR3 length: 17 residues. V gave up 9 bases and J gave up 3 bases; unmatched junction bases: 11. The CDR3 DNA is TGTGCCAGCAGGAGACCCGGACTAGCGGGACACACCGGGGAGCTGTTTTTT. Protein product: CASRRPGLAGHTGELFF.

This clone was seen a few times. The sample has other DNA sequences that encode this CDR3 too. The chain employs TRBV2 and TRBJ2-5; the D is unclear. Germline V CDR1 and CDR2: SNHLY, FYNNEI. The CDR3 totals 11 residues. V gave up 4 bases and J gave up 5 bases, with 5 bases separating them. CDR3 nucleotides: TGTGCCAGCAGTGGTCGGGAGACCCAGTACTTC. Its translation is CASSGRETQYF.

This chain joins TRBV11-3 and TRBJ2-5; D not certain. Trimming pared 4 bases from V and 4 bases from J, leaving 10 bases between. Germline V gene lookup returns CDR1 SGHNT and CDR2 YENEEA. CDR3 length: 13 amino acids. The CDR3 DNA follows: TGTGCCAGCAGCTCCCCTCCTTCAGAGACCCAGTACTTC. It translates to CASSSPPSETQYF.

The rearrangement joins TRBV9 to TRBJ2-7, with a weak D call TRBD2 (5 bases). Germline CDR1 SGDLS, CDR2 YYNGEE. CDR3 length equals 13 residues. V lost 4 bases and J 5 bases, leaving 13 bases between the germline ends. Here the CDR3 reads CASSLAGGHEQYF. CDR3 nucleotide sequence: TGTGCCAGCAGCCTGGCGGGCGGGCACGAGCAGTACTTC.

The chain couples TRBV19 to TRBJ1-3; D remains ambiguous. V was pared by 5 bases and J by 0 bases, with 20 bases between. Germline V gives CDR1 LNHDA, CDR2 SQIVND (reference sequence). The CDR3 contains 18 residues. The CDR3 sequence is CASSSRGRQTNSGNTIYF. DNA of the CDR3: TGTGCCAGTAGTTCTAGAGGACGGCAAACAAACTCTGGAAACACCATATATTTT.

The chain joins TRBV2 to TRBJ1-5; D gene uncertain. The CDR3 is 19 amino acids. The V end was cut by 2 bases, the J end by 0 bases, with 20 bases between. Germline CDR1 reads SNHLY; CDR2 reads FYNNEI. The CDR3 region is CASSEFSSLGGFSNQPQHF. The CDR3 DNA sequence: TGTGCCAGCAGTGAATTCTCTTCGCTGGGCGGATTTAGCAATCAGCCCCAGCATTTT.

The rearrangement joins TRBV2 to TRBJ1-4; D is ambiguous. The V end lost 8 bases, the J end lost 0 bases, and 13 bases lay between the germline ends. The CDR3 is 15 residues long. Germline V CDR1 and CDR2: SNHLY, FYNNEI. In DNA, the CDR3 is TGTGCCAGCGACTTCGCGAAGGCAACTAATGAAAAACTGTTTTTT. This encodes CASDFAKATNEKLFF.

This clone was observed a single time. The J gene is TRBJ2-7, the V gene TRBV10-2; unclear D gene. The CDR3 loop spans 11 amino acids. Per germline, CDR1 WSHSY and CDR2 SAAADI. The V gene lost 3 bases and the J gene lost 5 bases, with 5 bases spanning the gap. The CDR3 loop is CASSDAHEQYF. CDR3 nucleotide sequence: TGCGCCAGCAGTGACGCCCACGAGCAGTACTTC.

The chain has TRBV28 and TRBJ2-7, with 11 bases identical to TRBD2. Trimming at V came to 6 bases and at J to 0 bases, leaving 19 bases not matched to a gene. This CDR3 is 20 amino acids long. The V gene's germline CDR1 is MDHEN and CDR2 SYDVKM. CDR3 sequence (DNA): TGTGCCAGCAGCCACGGACTAGCGGGCGCCCTATTCCGAAGCTCCTACGAGCAGTACTTC. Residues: CASSHGLAGALFRSSYEQYF.

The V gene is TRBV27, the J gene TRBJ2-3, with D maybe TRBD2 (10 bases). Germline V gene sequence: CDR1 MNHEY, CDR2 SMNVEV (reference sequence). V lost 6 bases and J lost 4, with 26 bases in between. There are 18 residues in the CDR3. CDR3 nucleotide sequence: TGTGCCAGCAGGTACAGGGGGCTTCTAGCGGGAGAACCAGATACGCAGTATTTT. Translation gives CASRYRGLLAGEPDTQYF.

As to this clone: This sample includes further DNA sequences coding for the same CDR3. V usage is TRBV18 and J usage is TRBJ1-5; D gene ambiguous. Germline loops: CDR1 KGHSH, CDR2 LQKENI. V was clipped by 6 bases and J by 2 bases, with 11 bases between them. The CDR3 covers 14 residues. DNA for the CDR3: TGTGCCAGCTCCCCCCGGAGTGGCAATCAGCCCCAGCATTTT. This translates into CASSPRSGNQPQHF.

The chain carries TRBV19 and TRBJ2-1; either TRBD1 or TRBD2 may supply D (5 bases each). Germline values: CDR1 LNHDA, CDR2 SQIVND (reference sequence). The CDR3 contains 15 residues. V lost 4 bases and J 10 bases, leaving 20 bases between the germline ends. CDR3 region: CASSRSGTQSREQFF. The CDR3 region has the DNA TGTGCCAGTAGTAGATCCGGGACCCAATCAAGGGAGCAGTTCTTC.

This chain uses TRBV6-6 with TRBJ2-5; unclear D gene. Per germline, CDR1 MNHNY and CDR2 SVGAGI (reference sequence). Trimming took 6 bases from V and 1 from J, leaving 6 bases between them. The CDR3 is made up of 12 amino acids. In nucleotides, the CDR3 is TGTGCCAGCAGGGGGTCCCAAGAGACCCAGTACTTC. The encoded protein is CASRGSQETQYF.

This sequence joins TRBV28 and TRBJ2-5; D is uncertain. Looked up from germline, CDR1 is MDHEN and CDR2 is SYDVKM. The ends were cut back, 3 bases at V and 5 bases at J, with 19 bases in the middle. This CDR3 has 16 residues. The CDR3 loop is CASSFVTAIPSETQYF. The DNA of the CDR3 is TGTGCCAGCAGTTTTGTAACGGCCATCCCCTCGGAGACCCAGTACTTC.

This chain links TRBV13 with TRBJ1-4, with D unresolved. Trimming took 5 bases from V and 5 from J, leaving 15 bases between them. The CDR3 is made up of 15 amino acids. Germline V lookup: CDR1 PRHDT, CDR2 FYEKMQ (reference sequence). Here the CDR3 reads CASSTDPLGNEKLFF. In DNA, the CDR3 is TGTGCCAGCAGCACGGACCCCCTAGGGAATGAAAAACTGTTTTTT. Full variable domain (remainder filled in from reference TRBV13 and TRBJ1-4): AAGVIQSPRHLIKEKRETATLKCYPIPRHDTVYWYQQGPGQDPQFLISFYEKMQSDKGSIPDRFSAQQFSDYHSELNMSSLELGDSALYFCASSTDPLGNEKLFFGSGTQLSVL.

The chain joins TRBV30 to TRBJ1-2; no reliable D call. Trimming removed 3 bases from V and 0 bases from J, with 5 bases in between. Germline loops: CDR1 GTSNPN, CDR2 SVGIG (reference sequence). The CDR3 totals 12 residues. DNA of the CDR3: TGTGCCTGGAGATCAGCTAACTATGGCTACACCTTC. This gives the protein CAWRSANYGYTF.

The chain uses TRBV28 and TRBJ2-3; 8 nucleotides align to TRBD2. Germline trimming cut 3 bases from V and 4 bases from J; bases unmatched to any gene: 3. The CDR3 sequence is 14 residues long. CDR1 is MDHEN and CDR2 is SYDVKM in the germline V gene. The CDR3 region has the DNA TGTGCCAGCAGTTTGAGCGGGAGATCAGATACGCAGTATTTT. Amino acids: CASSLSGRSDTQYF. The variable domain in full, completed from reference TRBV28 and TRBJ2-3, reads DVKVTQSSRYLVKRTGEKVFLECVQDMDHENMFWYRQDPGLGLRLIYFSYDVKMKEKGDIPEGYSVSREKKERFSLILESASTNQTSMYLCASSLSGRSDTQYFGPGTRLTVL.

The CDR3 coding sequence is TGTGCCAGCACGAGGCGGGAGATCGCCTACAATGAGCAGTTCTTC. This codes for CASTRREIAYNEQFF. This sequence joins TRBV11-2 and TRBJ2-1; 7 positions match TRBD2. CDR3 length equals 15 residues. Germline V gene sequence: CDR1 SGHAT, CDR2 FQNNGV. V was clipped by 7 bases and J by 2 bases; unmatched bases: 8.

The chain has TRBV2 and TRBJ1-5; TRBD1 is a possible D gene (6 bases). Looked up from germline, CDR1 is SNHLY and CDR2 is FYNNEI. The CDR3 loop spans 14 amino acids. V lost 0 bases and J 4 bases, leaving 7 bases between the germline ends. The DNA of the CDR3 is TGTGCCAGCAGTGAAGCGGACAGAAATCAGCCCCAGCATTTT. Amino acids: CASSEADRNQPQHF.

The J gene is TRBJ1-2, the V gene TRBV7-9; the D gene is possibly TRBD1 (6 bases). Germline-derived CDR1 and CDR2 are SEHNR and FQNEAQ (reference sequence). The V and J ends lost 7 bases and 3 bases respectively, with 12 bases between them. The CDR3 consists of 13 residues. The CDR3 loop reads CASTSGGHYGYTF. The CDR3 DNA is TGTGCCAGCACCTCCGGGGGGCACTATGGCTACACCTTC.

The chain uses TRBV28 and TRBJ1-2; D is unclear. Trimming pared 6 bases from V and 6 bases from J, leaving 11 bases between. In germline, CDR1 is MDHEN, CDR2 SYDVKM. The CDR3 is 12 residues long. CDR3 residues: CASSRPGHGYTF. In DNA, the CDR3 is TGTGCCAGCAGCCGCCCGGGCCATGGCTACACCTTC.

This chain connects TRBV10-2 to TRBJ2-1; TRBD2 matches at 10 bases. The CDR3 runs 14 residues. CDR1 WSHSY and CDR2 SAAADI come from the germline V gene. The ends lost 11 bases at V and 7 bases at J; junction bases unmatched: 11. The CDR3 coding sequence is TGCGCCGTAAGTCCTAGCGGGAGCTTAAATGAGCAGTTCTTC. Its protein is CAVSPSGSLNEQFF.

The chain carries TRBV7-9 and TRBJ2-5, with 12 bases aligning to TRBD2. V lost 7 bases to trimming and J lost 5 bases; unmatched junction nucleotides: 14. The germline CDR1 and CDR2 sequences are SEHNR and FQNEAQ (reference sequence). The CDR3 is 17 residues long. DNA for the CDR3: TGTGCCAGCACGGCTAGCGGGAGGGCCGGATTTTTGGAGACCCAGTACTTC. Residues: CASTASGRAGFLETQYF.